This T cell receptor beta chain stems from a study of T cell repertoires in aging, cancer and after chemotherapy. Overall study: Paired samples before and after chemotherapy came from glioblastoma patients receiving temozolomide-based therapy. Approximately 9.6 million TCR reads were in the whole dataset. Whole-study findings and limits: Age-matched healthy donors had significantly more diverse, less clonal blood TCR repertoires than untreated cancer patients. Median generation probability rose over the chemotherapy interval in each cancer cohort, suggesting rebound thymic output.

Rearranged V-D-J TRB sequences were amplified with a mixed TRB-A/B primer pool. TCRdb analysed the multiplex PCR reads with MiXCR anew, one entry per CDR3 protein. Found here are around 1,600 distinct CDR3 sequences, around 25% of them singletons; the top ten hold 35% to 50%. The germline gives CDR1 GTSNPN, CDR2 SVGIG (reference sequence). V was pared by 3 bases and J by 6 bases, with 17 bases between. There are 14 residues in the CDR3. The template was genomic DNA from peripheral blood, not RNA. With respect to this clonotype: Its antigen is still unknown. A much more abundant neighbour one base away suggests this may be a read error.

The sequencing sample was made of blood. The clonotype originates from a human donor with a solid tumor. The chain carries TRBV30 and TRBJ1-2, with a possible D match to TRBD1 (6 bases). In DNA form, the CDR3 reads TGTGCCTGGAGCGACGAGACAGGTGAAGATGGCTACACCTTC. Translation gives CAWSDETGEDGYTF. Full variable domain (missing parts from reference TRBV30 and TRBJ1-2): SQTIHQWPATLVQPVGSPLSLECTVEGTSNPNLYWYRQAAGRGLQLLFYSVGIGQISSEVPQNLSASRPQDRQFILSSKKLLLSDSGFYLCAWSDETGEDGYTFGSGTRLTVV.